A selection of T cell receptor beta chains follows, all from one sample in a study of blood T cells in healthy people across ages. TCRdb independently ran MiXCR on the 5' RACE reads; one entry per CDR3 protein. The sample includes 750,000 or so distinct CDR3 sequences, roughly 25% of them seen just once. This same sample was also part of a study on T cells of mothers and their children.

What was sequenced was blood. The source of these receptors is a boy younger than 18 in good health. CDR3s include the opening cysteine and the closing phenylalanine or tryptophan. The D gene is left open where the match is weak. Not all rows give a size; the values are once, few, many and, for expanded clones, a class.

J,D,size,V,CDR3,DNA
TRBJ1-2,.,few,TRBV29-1,CSVDRIMEYGYTF,TGCAGCGTTGACAGGATCATGGAATATGGCTACACCTTC
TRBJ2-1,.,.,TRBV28,CASRYPNSYNEQFF,TGTGCCAGCAGGTACCCAAACAGCTACAATGAGCAGTTCTTC
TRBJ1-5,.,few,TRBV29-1,CSVEEGRGQPQHF,TGCAGCGTTGAGGAGGGGCGTGGACAGCCCCAGCATTTT
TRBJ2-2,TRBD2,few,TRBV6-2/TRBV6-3,CASRLGLAGTTGELFF,TGTGCCAGCAGACTTGGGCTAGCGGGGACCACCGGGGAGCTGTTTTTT
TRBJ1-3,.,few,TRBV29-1,CSVPTDGNTIYF,TGCAGCGTCCCCACCGACGGAAACACCATATATTTT
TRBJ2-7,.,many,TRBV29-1,CSVLDPYSYEQYF,TGCAGCGTCCTAGACCCGTACTCCTACGAGCAGTACTTC
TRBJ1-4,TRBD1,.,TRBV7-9,CASSPQGLDEKLFF,TGTGCCAGCAGCCCACAGGGGTTAGATGAAAAACTGTTTTTT
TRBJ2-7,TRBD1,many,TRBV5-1,CASSLVTGGSYEQYF,TGCGCCAGCAGCTTGGTAACAGGGGGTTCCTACGAGCAGTACTTC
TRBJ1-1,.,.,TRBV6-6,CASSYSILAGVNTEAFF,TGTGCCAGCAGTTACTCGATTTTAGCGGGGGTGAACACTGAAGCTTTCTTT
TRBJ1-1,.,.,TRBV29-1,CSVGGGGNTEAFF,TGCAGCGTTGGGGGAGGAGGGAACACTGAAGCTTTCTTT
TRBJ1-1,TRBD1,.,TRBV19,CASSILPGQGIHMNTEAFF,TGTGCCAGTAGTATATTACCGGGACAGGGGATCCACATGAACACTGAAGCTTTCTTT
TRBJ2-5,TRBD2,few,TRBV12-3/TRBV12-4,CASSQPQLAGDETQYF,TGTGCCAGCAGCCAACCCCAACTAGCGGGGGATGAGACCCAGTACTTC
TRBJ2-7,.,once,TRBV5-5,CASSLPGLSVEQYF,TGTGCCAGCAGCCTACCGGGACTCTCGGTTGAGCAGTACTTC
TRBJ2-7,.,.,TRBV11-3,CASSSYGDLEQYF,TGTGCCAGCAGCTCTTACGGGGACCTCGAGCAGTACTTC
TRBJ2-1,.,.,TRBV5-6,CASSPLSVNNEQFF,TGTGCCAGCAGCCCTCTTTCCGTCAACAATGAGCAGTTCTTC
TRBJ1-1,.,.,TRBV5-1,CASTRGTDTEAFF,TGCGCCAGCACCAGAGGGACGGACACTGAAGCTTTCTTT
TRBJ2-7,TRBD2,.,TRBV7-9,CASTLGGAYEQYF,TGTGCCAGCACCCTCGGGGGGGCCTACGAGCAGTACTTC
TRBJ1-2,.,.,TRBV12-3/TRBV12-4,CASSWTGGYGYTF,TGTGCCAGCAGTTGGACGGGGGGCTATGGCTACACCTTC
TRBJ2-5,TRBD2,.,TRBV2,CASSGGTKYQETQYF,TGTGCCAGCAGCGGGGGGACCAAGTACCAAGAGACCCAGTACTTC
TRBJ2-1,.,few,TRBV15,CATSTTNEQFF,TGTGCCACCAGCACTACGAATGAGCAGTTCTTC
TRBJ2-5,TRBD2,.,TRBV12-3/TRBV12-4,CASSETSGGPYQETQYF,TGTGCCAGCAGTGAAACTAGCGGGGGCCCGTACCAAGAGACCCAGTACTTC
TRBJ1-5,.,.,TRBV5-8,CASSLGGTQIQPQHF,TGTGCCAGCAGCTTGGGAGGGACCCAAATTCAGCCCCAGCATTTT
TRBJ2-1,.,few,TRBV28,CASRWGERYNEQFF,TGTGCCAGCAGATGGGGGGAAAGATACAATGAGCAGTTCTTC
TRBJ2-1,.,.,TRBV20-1,CSASGERGYNEQFF,TGCAGTGCCTCGGGAGAGCGCGGATACAATGAGCAGTTCTTC
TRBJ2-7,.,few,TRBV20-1,CSASTGSSYEQYF,TGCAGTGCTAGCACTGGGAGCTCCTACGAGCAGTACTTC
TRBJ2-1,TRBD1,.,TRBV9,CASSGTGQHYNEQFF,TGTGCCAGCAGCGGGACAGGGCAGCACTACAATGAGCAGTTCTTC
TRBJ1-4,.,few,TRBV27,CASRPTGRILATNEKLFF,TGTGCCAGCAGGCCTACAGGGCGTATACTCGCAACTAATGAAAAACTGTTTTTT
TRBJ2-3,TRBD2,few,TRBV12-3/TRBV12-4,CASSLIRGGRADTQYF,TGTGCCAGCAGCCTAATTAGGGGAGGGAGGGCAGATACGCAGTATTTT
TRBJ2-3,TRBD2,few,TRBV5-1,CASSPPGLAGVVADTQYF,TGCGCCAGCAGCCCTCCGGGACTAGCGGGAGTAGTGGCAGATACGCAGTATTTT
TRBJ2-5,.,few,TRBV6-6,CAARDTLQETQYF,TGTGCCGCTCGGGACACTTTACAAGAGACCCAGTACTTC
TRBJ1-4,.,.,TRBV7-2,CASSPPGPLGDEKLFF,TGTGCCAGCAGCCCCCCGGGACCCCTAGGGGATGAAAAACTGTTTTTT
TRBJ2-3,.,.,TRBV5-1,CASSLGLQANTDTQYF,TGCGCCAGCAGCTTGGGGCTACAGGCTAACACAGATACGCAGTATTTT
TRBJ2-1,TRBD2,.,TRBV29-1,CSVALWLAGGNEQFF,TGCAGCGTTGCCCTATGGCTAGCGGGAGGCAATGAGCAGTTCTTC
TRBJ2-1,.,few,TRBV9,CASSVSTGTRNEQFF,TGTGCCAGCAGCGTGTCGACCGGGACTCGGAATGAGCAGTTCTTC
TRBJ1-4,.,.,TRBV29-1,CSASGHDEKLFF,TGCAGCGCCTCGGGACACGATGAAAAACTGTTTTTT
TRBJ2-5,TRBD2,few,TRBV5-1,CASSLGLAGLIGQETQYF,TGCGCCAGCAGCTTGGGACTAGCGGGTCTTATAGGCCAAGAGACCCAGTACTTC
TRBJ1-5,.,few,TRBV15,CATSRGLGDSQPQHF,TGTGCCACCAGCAGAGGTTTAGGGGATTCCCAGCCCCAGCATTTT
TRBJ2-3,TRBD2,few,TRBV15,CATSEALAGGPDTQYF,TGTGCCACCAGCGAAGCACTAGCGGGAGGGCCTGATACGCAGTATTTT
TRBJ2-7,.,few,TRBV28,CASMAGATYEQYF,TGTGCCAGCATGGCCGGGGCTACCTACGAGCAGTACTTC
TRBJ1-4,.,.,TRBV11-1,CASSNDLNEKLFF,TGTGCCAGCAGCAATGACTTAAATGAAAAACTGTTTTTT
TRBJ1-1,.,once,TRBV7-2,CASSGQQGLNTEAFF,TGTGCCAGCAGCGGTCAACAGGGACTGAACACTGAAGCTTTCTTT
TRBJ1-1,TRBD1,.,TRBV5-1,CASSYGTGDTEAFF,TGCGCCAGCAGCTACGGGACAGGGGACACTGAAGCTTTCTTT
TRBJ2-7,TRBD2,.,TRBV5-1,CASRDPSGMNDYEQYF,TGCGCCAGCAGGGATCCTAGCGGGATGAACGATTACGAGCAGTACTTC